A single sample gave rise to the 4 T cell receptor beta chains below, sequenced in a study of cytomegalovirus exposure and HLA in healthy donors. This PCR relied on a set of 60 Vbeta primers and 13 Jbeta primers. Here immunoSEQ multiplex PCR was the method, and the copy in TCRdb shows in-frame clones only, minus some. The table includes around 99,000 clones, under 85% detected once. Sequences were obtained from PBMCs. The origin of the receptors is a man aged 45-65 years in good health and CMV-seropositive.

The J gene is TRBJ2-1, the V gene TRBV7-3, with D tentatively TRBD1 (6 bases). CDR1 is SGHTA and CDR2 is FQGTGA in the germline V gene. V gave up 5 bases and J gave up 0 bases, with 11 bases separating them. The CDR3 runs to 15 residues. CDR3 in DNA: TGTGCCAGCAGCCCACAGGGTAGCTCCTACAATGAGCAGTTCTTC. Protein product: CASSPQGSSYNEQFF.

The gene calls are TRBV5-1 and TRBJ2-5; 8 bases line up with TRBD2. CDR3 length: 14 amino acids. V lost 6 bases and J lost 1; bases outside the gene matches: 5. Germline V lookup: CDR1 SGHRS, CDR2 YFSETQ. The CDR3 bases are TGCGCCAGCACTCTTACTAGCGGCCAAGAGACCCAGTACTTC. It specifies CASTLTSGQETQYF.

The V and J genes are TRBV27 and TRBJ2-2; TRBD2 might be the D (6 bases). The germline V gene has CDR1 MNHEY and CDR2 SMNVEV (reference sequence). The CDR3 sequence is 15 residues long. V gave up 5 bases and J gave up 1 base, with 11 bases separating them. The CDR3 spells CASSAAGGNTGELFF. In DNA form, the CDR3 reads TGTGCCAGCAGTGCAGCCGGGGGGAACACCGGGGAGCTGTTTTTT.

The chain joins TRBV27 to TRBJ1-5; 7 bases match TRBD1. The junction had 12 bases not matched to a gene; V was cut back by 7 bases and J by 6 bases. CDR1 is MNHEY and CDR2 is SMNVEV in the germline V gene (reference sequence). The CDR3 runs 15 residues. CDR3 coding DNA: TGTGCCAGCACCCTCGGAGGGGGCCGGGGTCAGCCCCAGCATTTT. As protein: CASTLGGGRGQPQHF.